The rows below give T cell receptor beta chains drawn from one sample of a study of T cells expressing NK-cell markers. TCRdb reanalyzed the 5' RACE reads and collapses them to one entry per CDR3 protein, without DNA. The sample totals 550,000 to 600,000 distinct CDR3 sequences. Sequenced material: blood T cells: a sorted CD56 or NKG2C T cell subset, CD4+ or CD8+ T cells, or bulk PBMC T cells (not recorded which). Source of these receptors: a man between 18 and 35 years old in good health. The CDR3 runs from the conserved cysteine through the conserved F or W. Fields, in order: V gene, J gene, CDR3 length, CDR3 protein.

>TRBV29-1|TRBJ1-1|18
CSVEDRVLIGIGVTEAFF
>TRBV5-1|TRBJ1-1|16
CASSPEADRLNTEAFF
>TRBV12-3/TRBV12-4|TRBJ2-1|17
CASSLPGTSGMYNEQFF
>TRBV5-6|TRBJ1-1|16
CASSYRGRLGDTEAFF
>TRBV6-2/TRBV6-3|TRBJ2-6|14
CASIREYGANVLTF
>TRBV6-5|TRBJ2-7|15
CASSYNFGVNYEQYF
>TRBV7-2|TRBJ2-1|16
CASSLARLRLYNEQFF
>TRBV7-2|TRBJ2-1|15
CASSLTTAGYNEQFF
>TRBV9|TRBJ2-1|13
CASSVGTGYEQFF
>TRBV7-8|TRBJ2-7|14
CASSPSSGYYEQYF
>TRBV7-2|TRBJ2-1|13
CASPNSDYNEQFF
>TRBV24-1|TRBJ2-3|15
CATSDLGTGADTQYF
>TRBV9|TRBJ2-7|13
CASSPTHSSEQYF
>TRBV27|TRBJ1-2|13
CASSPRGTYGYTF
>TRBV5-1|TRBJ2-7|15
CASSLAPPQNYEQYF
>TRBV9|TRBJ2-1|14
CASSVGGSYNEQFF
>TRBV29-1|TRBJ2-5|13
CSVTDSTQETQYF
>TRBV9|TRBJ2-3|13
CASSVFKTDTQYF
>TRBV7-9|TRBJ1-2|16
CASSSTLTGGNYGYTF
>TRBV10-2|TRBJ2-3|18
CASSDTPLGLAGGDTQYF
>TRBV28|TRBJ2-3|15
CASSSPPGAKDTQYF
>TRBV24-1|TRBJ2-2|18
CATSDPNTGEERTGELFF
>TRBV25-1|TRBJ2-3|14
CASSGLGGTDTQYF
>TRBV9|TRBJ2-2|16
CASSAWGQGYTGELFF
>TRBV7-2|TRBJ2-1|14
CASSLMVGKSEQFF
>TRBV7-9|TRBJ2-1|15
CASSPRLDPWPEQFF
>TRBV12-3/TRBV12-4|TRBJ1-1|15
CASSSRDRMNTEAFF
>TRBV10-3|TRBJ1-6|17
CAISENMGGPNNSPLHF
>TRBV29-1|TRBJ2-3|13
CSVADAVTDTQYF
>TRBV6-2/TRBV6-3|TRBJ2-7|17
CASSSRSSGQMTYEQYF
>TRBV11-2|TRBJ2-3|18
CASSPRGPSGIRTDTQYF
>TRBV7-8|TRBJ2-5|16
CASSPRPVTAAETQYF
>TRBV7-8|TRBJ2-1|17
CASSDPREREKYNEQFF
>TRBV10-3|TRBJ2-5|14
CAISIDRSQETQYF
>TRBV5-1|TRBJ2-3|13
CASGAGLADTQYF
>TRBV6-5|TRBJ1-1|16
CASSYLVPAGTGEAFF
>TRBV15|TRBJ2-5|14
CATRVTGEYETQYF
>TRBV7-2|TRBJ2-1|15
CASSFGSEGVNEQFF